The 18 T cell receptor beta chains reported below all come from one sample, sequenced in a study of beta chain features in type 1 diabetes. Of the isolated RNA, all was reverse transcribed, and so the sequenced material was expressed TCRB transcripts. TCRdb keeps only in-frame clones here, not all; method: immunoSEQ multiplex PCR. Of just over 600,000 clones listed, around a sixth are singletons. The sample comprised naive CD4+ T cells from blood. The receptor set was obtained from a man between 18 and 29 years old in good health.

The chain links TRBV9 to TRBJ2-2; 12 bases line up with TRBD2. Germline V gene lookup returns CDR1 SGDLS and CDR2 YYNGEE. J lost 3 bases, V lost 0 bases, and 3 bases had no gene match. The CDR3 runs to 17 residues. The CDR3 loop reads CASSVGTSGVDTGELFF. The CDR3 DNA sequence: TGTGCCAGCAGCGTAGGGACTAGCGGGGTCGACACCGGGGAGCTGTTTTTT.

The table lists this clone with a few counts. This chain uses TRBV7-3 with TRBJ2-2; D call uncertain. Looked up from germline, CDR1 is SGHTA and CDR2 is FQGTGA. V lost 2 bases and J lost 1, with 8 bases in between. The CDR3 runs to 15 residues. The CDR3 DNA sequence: TGTGCCAGCAGCTTAGCCCGGGTGAACACCGGGGAGCTGTTTTTT. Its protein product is CASSLARVNTGELFF.

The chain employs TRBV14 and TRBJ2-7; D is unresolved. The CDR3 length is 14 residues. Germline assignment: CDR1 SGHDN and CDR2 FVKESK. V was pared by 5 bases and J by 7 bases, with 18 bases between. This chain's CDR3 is CASSSLQRRWEQYF. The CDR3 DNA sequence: TGTGCCAGCAGCAGTCTACAGAGACGTTGGGAGCAGTACTTC. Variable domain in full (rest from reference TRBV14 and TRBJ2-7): EAGVTQFPSHSVIEKGQTVTLRCDPISGHDNLYWYRRVMGKEIKFLLHFVKESKQDESGMPNNRFLAERTGGTYSTLKVQPAELEDSGVYFCASSSLQRRWEQYFGPGTRLTVT.

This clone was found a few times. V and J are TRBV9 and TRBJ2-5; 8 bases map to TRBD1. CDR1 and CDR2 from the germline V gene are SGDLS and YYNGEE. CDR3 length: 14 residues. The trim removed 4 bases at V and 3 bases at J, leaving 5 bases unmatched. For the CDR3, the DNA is TGTGCCAGCAGCAGAGACAGGGGCAAAGAGACCCAGTACTTC. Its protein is CASSRDRGKETQYF. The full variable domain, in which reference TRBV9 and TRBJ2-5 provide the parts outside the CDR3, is DSGVTQTPKHLITATGQRVTLRCSPRSGDLSVYWYQQSLDQGLQFLIQYYNGEERAKGNILERFSAQQFPDLHSELNLSSLELGDSALYFCASSRDRGKETQYFGPGTRLLVL.

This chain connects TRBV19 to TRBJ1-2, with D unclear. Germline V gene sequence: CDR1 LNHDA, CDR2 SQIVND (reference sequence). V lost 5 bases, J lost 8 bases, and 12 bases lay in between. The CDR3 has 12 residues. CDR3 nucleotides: TGTGCCAGTAGTCGGACTTGGTCCGGCTACACCTTC. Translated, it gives CASSRTWSGYTF.

Here the CDR3 DNA reads TGTGCCAGCAGCTTAGCAGGGAGATACGAGCAGTACTTC. The encoded protein is CASSLAGRYEQYF. V is TRBV11-1 and J is TRBJ2-5; a weak D match, TRBD2 (5 bases). The J call may not be correct, given that the DNA end is closer to TRBJ2-7. CDR1 is SGHAT, CDR2 FQDESV, per germline (reference sequence). CDR3 length: 13 residues.

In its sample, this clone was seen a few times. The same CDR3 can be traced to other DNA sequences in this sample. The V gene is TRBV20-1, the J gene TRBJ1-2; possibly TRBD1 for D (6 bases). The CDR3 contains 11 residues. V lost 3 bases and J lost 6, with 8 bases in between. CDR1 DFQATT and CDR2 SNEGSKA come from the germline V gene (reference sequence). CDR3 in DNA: TGCAGTGCTAGGACAGGTCATGGCTACACCTTC. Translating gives CSARTGHGYTF.

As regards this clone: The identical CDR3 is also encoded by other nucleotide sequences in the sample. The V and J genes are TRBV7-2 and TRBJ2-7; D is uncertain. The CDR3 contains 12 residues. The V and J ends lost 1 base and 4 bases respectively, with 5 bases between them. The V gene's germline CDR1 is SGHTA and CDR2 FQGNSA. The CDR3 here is CASSLVPYEQYF. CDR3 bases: TGTGCCAGCAGCTTAGTACCTTACGAGCAGTACTTC.

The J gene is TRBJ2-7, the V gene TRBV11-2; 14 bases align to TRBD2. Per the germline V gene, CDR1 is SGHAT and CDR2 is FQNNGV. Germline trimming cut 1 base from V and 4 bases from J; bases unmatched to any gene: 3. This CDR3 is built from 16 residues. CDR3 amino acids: CASSLGGLAGGYEQYF. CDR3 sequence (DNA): TGTGCCAGCAGCTTAGGAGGACTAGCGGGAGGTTACGAGCAGTACTTC.

CDR3 residues: CASSRGIKGTDTQYF. Here the CDR3 DNA reads TGTGCCAGCAGCCGGGGCATAAAGGGGACAGATACGCAGTATTTT. V is TRBV13 and J is TRBJ2-3; D is tentatively TRBD1 or TRBD2 (5 bases each). Germline lookup yields CDR1 PRHDT and CDR2 FYEKMQ (reference sequence). This CDR3 is built from 15 residues. Trimming shortened V by 5 bases and J by 3 bases, and 15 bases separated the two germline ends.

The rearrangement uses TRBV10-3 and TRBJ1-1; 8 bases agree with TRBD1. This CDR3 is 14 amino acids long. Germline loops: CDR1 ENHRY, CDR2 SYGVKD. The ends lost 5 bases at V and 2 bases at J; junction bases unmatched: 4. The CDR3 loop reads CAISQQGENTEAFF. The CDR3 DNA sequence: TGTGCCATCAGTCAACAGGGGGAAAACACTGAAGCTTTCTTT.

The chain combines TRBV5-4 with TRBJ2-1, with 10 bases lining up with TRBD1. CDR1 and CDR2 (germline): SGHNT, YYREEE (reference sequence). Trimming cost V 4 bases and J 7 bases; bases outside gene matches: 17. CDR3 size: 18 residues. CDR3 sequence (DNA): TGTGCCAGCAGCAAGGGACAGGGGAAGGCATCGGAGGAGAATGAGCAGTTCTTC. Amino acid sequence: CASSKGQGKASEENEQFF.

The CDR3 reads CASSSTGFEQYF. The CDR3 coding sequence is TGTGCCAGCAGTTCCACAGGGTTCGAGCAGTACTTC. The chain carries TRBV2 and TRBJ2-7; tentatively, D is TRBD1 (6 bases). Germline V lookup: CDR1 SNHLY, CDR2 FYNNEI. V was shortened by 5 bases and J by 6 bases, with 11 bases between the two germline ends. This CDR3 is built from 12 residues. Using reference TRBV2 and TRBJ2-7 for the parts outside the CDR3, the full variable domain is EPEVTQTPSHQVTQMGQEVILRCVPISNHLYFYWYRQILGQKVEFLVSFYNNEISEKSEIFDDQFSVERPDGSNFTLKIRSTKLEDSAMYFCASSSTGFEQYFGPGTRLTVT.

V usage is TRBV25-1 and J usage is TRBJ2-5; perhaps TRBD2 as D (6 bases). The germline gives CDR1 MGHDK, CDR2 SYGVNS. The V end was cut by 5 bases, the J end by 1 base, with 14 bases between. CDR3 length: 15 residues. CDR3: CASSFFGTGQETQYF. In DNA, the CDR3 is TGTGCCAGCAGTTTTTTTGGGACTGGCCAAGAGACCCAGTACTTC.

The CDR3 nucleotides read TGTGCCAGCTCCTCCTCGGGGGGTGGGGATCAGCCCCAGCATTTT. Protein sequence: CASSSSGGGDQPQHF. This sequence joins TRBV9 and TRBJ1-5, with a possible D match to TRBD1 (5 bases). Between the trimmed V and J ends, which lost 7 bases and 5 bases, there was a span of 19 bases. CDR3 length equals 15 residues. The germline CDR1 and CDR2 sequences are SGDLS and YYNGEE.

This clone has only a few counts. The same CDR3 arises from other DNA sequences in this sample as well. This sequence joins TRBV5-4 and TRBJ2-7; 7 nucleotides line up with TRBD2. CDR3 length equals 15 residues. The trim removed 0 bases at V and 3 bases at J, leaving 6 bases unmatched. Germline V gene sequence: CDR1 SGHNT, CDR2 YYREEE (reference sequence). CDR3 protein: CASSLASGTIYEQYF. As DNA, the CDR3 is TGTGCCAGCAGCTTGGCGAGCGGGACTATCTACGAGCAGTACTTC.

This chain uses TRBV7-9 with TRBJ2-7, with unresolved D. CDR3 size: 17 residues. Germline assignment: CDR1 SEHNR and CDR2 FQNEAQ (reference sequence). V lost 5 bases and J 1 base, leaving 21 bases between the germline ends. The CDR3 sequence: CASSPRNRNLPSYEQYF. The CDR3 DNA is TGTGCCAGCAGCCCCCGAAACCGCAATTTGCCGTCCTACGAGCAGTACTTC.

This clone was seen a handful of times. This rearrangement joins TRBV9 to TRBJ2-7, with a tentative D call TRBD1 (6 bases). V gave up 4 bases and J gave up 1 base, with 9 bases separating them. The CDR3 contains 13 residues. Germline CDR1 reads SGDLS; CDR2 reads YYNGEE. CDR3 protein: CASSRDTSYEQYF. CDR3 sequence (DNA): TGTGCCAGCAGCAGGGACACTTCCTACGAGCAGTACTTC.